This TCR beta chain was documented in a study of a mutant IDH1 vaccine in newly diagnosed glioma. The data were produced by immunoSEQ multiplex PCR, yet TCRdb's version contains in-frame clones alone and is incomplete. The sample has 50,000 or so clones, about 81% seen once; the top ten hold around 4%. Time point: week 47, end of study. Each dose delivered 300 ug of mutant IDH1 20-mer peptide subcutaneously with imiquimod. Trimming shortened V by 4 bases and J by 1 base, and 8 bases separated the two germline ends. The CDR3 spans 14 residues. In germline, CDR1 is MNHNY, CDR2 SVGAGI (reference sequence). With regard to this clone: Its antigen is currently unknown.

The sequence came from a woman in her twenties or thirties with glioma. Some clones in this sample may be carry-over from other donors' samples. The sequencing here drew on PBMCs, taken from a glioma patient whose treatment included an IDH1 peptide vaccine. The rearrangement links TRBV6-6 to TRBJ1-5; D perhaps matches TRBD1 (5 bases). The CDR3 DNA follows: TGTGCCAGCAGTTCTTCAGGGAGCAATCAGCCCCAGCATTTT. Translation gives CASSSSGSNQPQHF.